The rows below give T cell receptor beta chains drawn from one sample of a study of blood T cell repertoires in COVID-19. The assay was immunoSEQ multiplex PCR, and TCRdb's table has in-frame clones only and misses some. This sample has under 200,000 clones; approximately 83% occur once, and the top ten carry over 1.5%. Material for sequencing was peripheral blood. The receptors come from a human donor in a cohort sampled during active COVID-19. Both conserved end residues are part of each CDR3. The order of the fields is clone size, V gene, D gene, J gene, CDR3 protein, CDR3 DNA. The D gene is left open where the match is weak. Size tells how often a clone was seen (once, few, many) or the class of an expanded clone, and some rows leave it out.

size: .
V: TRBV21-1
D: .
J: TRBJ2-2
CDR3: CASSKRRQGANLKCGELFF
DNA: TGTGCCAGCAGCAAAAGGAGACAGGGGGCGAACTTGAAGTGCGGGGAGCTGTTTTTT

size: .
V: TRBV10-2
D: TRBD2
J: TRBJ2-2
CDR3: CASSVGGGSHGELFF
DNA: TGCGCCAGCAGTGTCGGCGGCGGGAGCCACGGGGAGCTGTTTTTT

size: .
V: TRBV27
D: .
J: TRBJ2-3
CDR3: CASSLKSGGTTDTQYF
DNA: TGTGCCAGCAGTTTAAAATCCGGGGGTACGACAGATACGCAGTATTTT

size: once
V: TRBV9
D: TRBD1
J: TRBJ2-7
CDR3: CASSPPGTGMHEQYF
DNA: TGTGCCAGCAGCCCTCCCGGGACAGGGATGCACGAGCAGTACTTC

size: .
V: TRBV25-1
D: .
J: TRBJ1-5
CDR3: CASSVIGASQPQHF
DNA: TGTGCCAGCTCGGTAATTGGGGCCAGTCAGCCCCAGCATTTT

size: few
V: TRBV19
D: .
J: TRBJ2-1
CDR3: CASSIGNEQFF
DNA: TGTGCCAGTAGTATCGGCAATGAGCAGTTCTTC

size: .
V: TRBV2
D: TRBD1
J: TRBJ1-6
CDR3: CASSTKGAGLSPLHF
DNA: TGTGCCAGCAGTACCAAGGGGGCTGGTCTTTCACCCCTCCACTTT

size: .
V: TRBV3-1/TRBV3-2
D: .
J: TRBJ1-1
CDR3: CASSPLKGKTEAFF
DNA: TGTGCCAGCAGCCCTCTGAAGGGGAAGACTGAAGCTTTCTTT

size: once
V: TRBV29-1
D: .
J: TRBJ1-3
CDR3: CSVEEGANTIYF
DNA: TGCAGCGTTGAAGAGGGGGCGAACACCATATATTTT

size: .
V: TRBV7-9
D: .
J: TRBJ2-7
CDR3: CASSLGGTGYEQYF
DNA: TGTGCCAGCAGCTTGGGGGGGACAGGCTACGAGCAGTACTTC

size: .
V: TRBV5-1
D: TRBD1
J: TRBJ2-7
CDR3: CASRLGTEAYEQYF
DNA: TGCGCCAGCAGGTTGGGGACAGAGGCCTACGAGCAGTACTTC

size: .
V: TRBV5-1
D: .
J: TRBJ1-3
CDR3: CASSPTSSGNTIYF
DNA: TGCGCCAGCAGCCCTACTAGCTCTGGAAACACCATATATTTT

size: once
V: TRBV5-6
D: TRBD1
J: TRBJ1-6
CDR3: CASSLRQGQGASPLHF
DNA: TGTGCCAGCAGCTTGAGGCAGGGACAGGGGGCATCACCCCTCCACTTT

size: once
V: TRBV5-4
D: .
J: TRBJ1-2
CDR3: CASSPYGAAVSYGYTF
DNA: TGTGCCAGCAGCCCCTATGGAGCGGCGGTATCTTATGGCTACACCTTC

size: .
V: TRBV9
D: .
J: TRBJ1-4
CDR3: CASSVGGSEAKLFF
DNA: TGTGCCAGCAGCGTAGGAGGATCTGAGGCAAAACTGTTTTTT

size: .
V: TRBV29-1
D: TRBD2
J: TRBJ2-2
CDR3: CSGRTSSGGELFF
DNA: TGCAGCGGTAGGACTAGCTCGGGCGGGGAGCTGTTTTTT

size: .
V: TRBV7-8
D: .
J: TRBJ1-2
CDR3: CASSLYAGAYGYTF
DNA: TGTGCCAGCAGCTTATACGCAGGGGCCTATGGCTACACCTTC

size: few
V: TRBV9
D: .
J: TRBJ2-3
CDR3: CASSPGPQGSDTQYF
DNA: TGTGCCAGCAGCCCCGGGCCACAGGGCAGCGATACGCAGTATTTT

size: once
V: TRBV18
D: TRBD2
J: TRBJ2-3
CDR3: CASSPPGGSDTQYF
DNA: TGTGCCAGCTCACCACCGGGGGGGTCAGATACGCAGTATTTT

size: few
V: TRBV28
D: .
J: TRBJ1-1
CDR3: CASSSGPPESGAFF
DNA: TGTGCCAGCAGTTCTGGCCCTCCGGAGTCGGGAGCTTTCTTT

size: .
V: TRBV5-4
D: .
J: TRBJ1-2
CDR3: CASSLGQGRINYGYTF
DNA: TGTGCCAGCAGCTTGGGGCAGGGAAGGATTAACTATGGCTACACCTTC

size: .
V: TRBV19
D: TRBD1
J: TRBJ1-5
CDR3: CASSIGDRGNQPQHF
DNA: TGTGCCAGTAGTATAGGGGACAGGGGGAATCAGCCCCAGCATTTT

size: .
V: TRBV3-1/TRBV3-2
D: .
J: TRBJ1-4
CDR3: CASSQAYFNEKLFF
DNA: TGTGCCAGCAGCCAAGCCTACTTCAATGAAAAACTGTTTTTT

size: .
V: TRBV9
D: TRBD2
J: TRBJ2-7
CDR3: CASSVAASGTYEQYF
DNA: TGTGCCAGCAGCGTAGCTGCTAGCGGAACCTACGAGCAGTACTTC

size: .
V: TRBV24-1
D: .
J: TRBJ1-4
CDR3: CATSDSRVSAEKLFF
DNA: TGTGCCACCAGTGACTCCAGGGTGTCTGCTGAAAAACTGTTTTTT

size: .
V: TRBV5-4
D: .
J: TRBJ2-7
CDR3: CASTLGGPPYEQYF
DNA: TGTGCCAGCACCCTTGGGGGCCCACCCTACGAGCAGTACTTC

size: .
V: TRBV27
D: .
J: TRBJ2-7
CDR3: CASSLRGTHYEQYF
DNA: TGTGCCAGCAGTTTAAGGGGGACCCACTACGAGCAGTACTTC

size: .
V: TRBV7-2
D: TRBD2
J: TRBJ2-7
CDR3: CASSLARAGGFYEQYF
DNA: TGTGCCAGCAGCTTAGCAAGGGCGGGAGGCTTTTACGAGCAGTACTTC

size: .
V: TRBV6-5
D: TRBD1
J: TRBJ2-7
CDR3: CASSYRDRVGYEQYF
DNA: TGTGCCAGCAGTTACAGGGACAGGGTAGGCTACGAGCAGTACTTC

size: .
V: TRBV11-3
D: TRBD2
J: TRBJ2-1
CDR3: CASSPWTSGRESEQFF
DNA: TGTGCCAGCAGCCCCTGGACTAGCGGGAGAGAGAGTGAGCAGTTCTTC

size: .
V: TRBV11-1
D: TRBD1
J: TRBJ2-5
CDR3: CASSPRTGQRETQYF
DNA: TGTGCCAGCAGCCCGCGGACAGGGCAACGGGAGACCCAGTACTTC

size: .
V: TRBV6-2/TRBV6-3
D: .
J: TRBJ1-1
CDR3: CASSYQTGTEAFF
DNA: TGTGCCAGCAGTTACCAAACGGGGACTGAAGCTTTCTTT

size: .
V: TRBV3-1/TRBV3-2
D: .
J: TRBJ2-7
CDR3: CASSQGGYYYEQYF
DNA: TGTGCCAGCAGCCAAGGGGGCTATTACTACGAGCAGTACTTC

size: .
V: TRBV27
D: .
J: TRBJ1-1
CDR3: CASSFNRVSNTEAFF
DNA: TGTGCCAGCAGTTTCAACCGGGTCTCGAACACTGAAGCTTTCTTT

size: .
V: TRBV10-3
D: .
J: TRBJ2-7
CDR3: CAISRDTGSYEQYF
DNA: TGTGCCATCAGTCGGGACACGGGTTCCTACGAGCAGTACTTC

size: .
V: TRBV19
D: TRBD2
J: TRBJ2-3
CDR3: CASSMGAGVNTQYF
DNA: TGTGCCAGTAGTATGGGAGCGGGAGTAAATACGCAGTATTTT

size: few
V: TRBV5-5
D: .
J: TRBJ2-7
CDR3: CASSLDIYEQYF
DNA: TGTGCCAGCAGCTTGGACATCTACGAGCAGTACTTC

size: .
V: TRBV15
D: TRBD2
J: TRBJ2-4
CDR3: CATSSRTSGRVNIQYF
DNA: TGTGCCACCAGCTCCCGGACTAGCGGGAGGGTAAACATTCAGTACTTC

size: .
V: TRBV28
D: TRBD1
J: TRBJ1-2
CDR3: CASSITTGGYTF
DNA: TGTGCCAGCAGTATAACGACAGGGGGCTACACCTTC

size: .
V: TRBV5-1
D: TRBD1
J: TRBJ1-5
CDR3: CASSLGTGNQPQHF
DNA: TGCGCCAGCAGCCTAGGGACAGGAAATCAGCCCCAGCATTTT

size: .
V: TRBV2
D: .
J: TRBJ1-1
CDR3: CASSDPTGYTEAFF
DNA: TGTGCCAGCAGCGATCCTACAGGTTACACTGAAGCTTTCTTT

size: .
V: TRBV5-6
D: TRBD1
J: TRBJ1-2
CDR3: CASSLGTGVYGYTF
DNA: TGTGCCAGCAGCTTAGGGACAGGGGTCTATGGCTACACCTTC

size: few
V: TRBV7-7
D: TRBD2
J: TRBJ2-2
CDR3: CASSLAAGGNTGELFF
DNA: TGTGCTAGCAGCTTAGCTGCGGGGGGGAACACCGGGGAGCTGTTTTTT

size: .
V: TRBV24-1
D: TRBD1
J: TRBJ2-2
CDR3: CATGTGGSGELFF
DNA: TGTGCCACCGGGACAGGGGGCTCCGGGGAGCTGTTTTTT